The 8 T cell receptor beta chains listed next were all sequenced from one sample in a study of T cells expressing NK-cell markers. TCRdb reanalyzed the 5' RACE reads and collapses them to one entry per CDR3 protein, without DNA. This sample's clone table lists roughly 170,000 distinct CDR3 sequences. Material for sequencing was blood T cells: a sorted CD56 or NKG2C T cell subset, CD4+ or CD8+ T cells, or bulk PBMC T cells (not recorded which). The receptors were gathered from a woman aged 18 to 75 in good health.

This rearrangement joins TRBV6-5 to TRBJ1-1; the TRBD1 assignment by TCRdb is unverifiable without DNA. Per the germline V gene, CDR1 is MNHEY and CDR2 is SVGAGI. This CDR3 region has 12 residues. The chain's CDR3 is CASSAGQPEAFF.

This chain uses TRBV5-4 with TRBJ2-4. Per the germline V gene, CDR1 is SGHNT and CDR2 is YYREEE (reference sequence). The CDR3 sequence is 16 residues long. This chain's CDR3 is CASSLVGELAKNIQYF. Complete variable domain (other parts from reference TRBV5-4 and TRBJ2-4): ETGVTQSPTHLIKTRGQQVTLRCSSQSGHNTVSWYQQALGQGPQFIFQYYREEENGRGNFPPRFSGLQFPNYSSELNVNALELDDSALYLCASSLVGELAKNIQYFGAGTRLSVL.

The chain has TRBV29-1 and TRBJ2-2; TCRdb proposes TRBD1, but this gene call is untestable without DNA. From germline, CDR1 is SQVTM and CDR2 ANQGSEA. The CDR3 is made up of 14 amino acids. The CDR3 loop is CSAGTGGGDGELFF.

V gene TRBV6-1 combines with J gene TRBJ2-1; without DNA, the TCRdb call of TRBD1 cannot be checked. Germline V gene data show CDR1 as MNHNS and CDR2 as SASEGT. This CDR3 region has 15 residues. This CDR3 is CASTPGAELWNEQFF.

This sequence joins TRBV29-1 and TRBJ2-1. CDR3 length: 14 amino acids. Germline CDR1 is SQVTM and CDR2 is ANQGSEA. The CDR3 spells CSVVGWSSYNEQFF.

The V and J genes are TRBV5-1 and TRBJ2-3; TCRdb lists TRBD2, though no DNA is available to test this call. CDR1 is SGHRS and CDR2 is YFSETQ in the germline V gene. CDR3 size: 15 residues. This CDR3 is CASSLRAGGVDTQYF. The whole variable domain, remainder taken from reference TRBV5-1 and TRBJ2-3, is KAGVTQTPRYLIKTRGQQVTLSCSPISGHRSVSWYQQTPGQGLQFLFEYFSETQRNKGNFPGRFSGRQFSNSRSEMNVSTLELGDSALYLCASSLRAGGVDTQYFGPGTRLTVL.

The rearrangement joins TRBV5-5 to TRBJ1-3. The CDR3 length is 17 residues. In germline, CDR1 is SGHKS, CDR2 YYEKEE (reference sequence). CDR3 sequence: CASSLGPGQLTGNTIYF.

V gene TRBV6-5 combines with J gene TRBJ2-5; TCRdb indicates TRBD1, and absent DNA this call remains unverified. The CDR3 consists of 15 residues. Germline V CDR1 and CDR2: MNHEY, SVGAGI. CDR3 residues: CASSSSSGGRETQYF.